The present T cell receptor (beta chain) was sequenced within a study of blood T cell repertoires in COVID-19. Across the study: Samples representing acute and convalescent COVID-19 were sourced from the United States, Italy and Spain.

The V and J ends lost 7 bases and 3 bases respectively, with 18 bases between them. Per the germline V gene, CDR1 is LNHDA and CDR2 is SQIVND (reference sequence). The CDR3 extends over 16 amino acids. Original methodology: From reference gene primer amplification, estimates of nucleated cell counts were derived. Assay: immunoSEQ multiplex PCR; the TCRdb copy retains only in-frame clones and omits some. The DNA gave D and trimming, while V, J and clone size come from that table. This table holds 250,000 or so clones, 70% to 85% found once. The specimen was peripheral blood. The V call is TRBV19, the J call TRBJ2-2; D is perhaps TRBD1 (6 bases). This receptor was obtained from a woman of 80 years or more with acute or convalescent COVID-19. The CDR3 region is CASTPVVAGDTGELFF. Here the CDR3 DNA reads TGTGCCAGTACCCCTGTCGTGGCAGGGGACACCGGGGAGCTGTTTTTT.